This T cell receptor beta chain was identified in a study of T cell responses to AZD1222 COVID-19 vaccine. Overall study findings and caveats: It was only six AZD1222 recipients who were seropositive at baseline.

TCRdb keeps only in-frame clones here, not all; method: immunoSEQ multiplex PCR. Here the sample spans 98,000 or so clones, about 92% being singletons. On this clone: The antigen remains unidentified.

This CDR3 comprises 13 residues. Germline V gives CDR1 WSHSY, CDR2 SAAADI. V usage is TRBV10-2 and J usage is TRBJ2-3; D ambiguous. The source was peripheral blood, collected on day 0 of MenACWY control vaccination. The TCR originated in an adult in good health. The CDR3 region is CATRDTSTDTQYF. The CDR3 DNA reads as TGCGCTACTCGAGACACCAGCACAGATACGCAGTATTTT.